These 16 T cell receptor beta chains were all obtained from the same sample, sequenced in a study of T-cell reconstitution after alpha-beta-depleted transplantation in children. Unique molecular identifiers were used to barcode this TCRbeta library. TCRdb passed the PCR reads through MiXCR, listing each CDR3 protein once. The top ten clones hold roughly 3% of a sample with 190,000 or so distinct CDR3 sequences, about 6.8% of them seen once. The specimen comprised PBMCs from the stem cell graft donor, sampled from the stem cell graft. Receptor source: a human donor who donated a stem cell graft to a child with Wiskott-Aldrich syndrome.

This clonotype was seen many times. CDR3 in amino acids: CSAGTSGELETQYF. The CDR3 DNA reads as TGCAGTGCGGGGACTAGCGGGGAGTTGGAGACCCAGTACTTC. The chain combines TRBV20-1 with TRBJ2-5; 13 bases are shared with TRBD2. The germline V gene encodes CDR1 DFQATT and CDR2 SNEGSKA (reference sequence). V trimming: 6 bases; J trimming: 5 bases; junction bases outside the gene matches: 6. This CDR3 has 14 residues.

This chain's CDR3 is CASSEEGADTGELFF. The CDR3 coding sequence is TGTGCCAGCAGTGAGGAGGGGGCAGACACCGGGGAGCTGTTTTTT. The V and J genes are TRBV6-4 and TRBJ2-2; the D gene is possibly TRBD1 (7 bases). The CDR3 runs to 15 residues. The V and J ends lost 3 bases and 3 bases respectively, with 11 bases between them. In germline, CDR1 is MRHNA, CDR2 SNTAGT.

This clonotype was seen ten or more times. The junction shows a germline mismatch at one end, possibly a read error. This chain links TRBV7-2 with TRBJ2-7, with D possibly being TRBD1 (6 bases). Germline CDR1 and CDR2: SGHTA and FQGNSA. This CDR3 contains 13 residues. The CDR3 DNA is TGCGCCAGCAGCCCCGGACAGACCTACGAGCAGTACTTC. Translation: CASSPGQTYEQYF.

This clonotype showed up many times. As DNA, the CDR3 is TGTGCCAGCAGGAAGGCTGGCCCTAGCAATCAGCCCCAGCATTTT. Protein: CASRKAGPSNQPQHF. J is TRBJ1-5 and V is TRBV12-3 or TRBV12-4; D gene uncertain. V was pared by 6 bases and J by 0 bases, with 12 bases between. This CDR3 is 15 amino acids long.

At least ten counts were recorded for this clonotype. V gene TRBV9 combines with J gene TRBJ2-3; D may match TRBD1 or TRBD2 (5 bases each). The V gene's germline CDR1 is SGDLS and CDR2 YYNGEE. The V end was cut by 2 bases, the J end by 6 bases, with 22 bases between. The CDR3 is 17 residues long. CDR3 protein: CASSVGGVGPLMDTQYF. DNA of the CDR3: TGTGCCAGCAGCGTTGGGGGAGTAGGACCGCTCATGGATACGCAGTATTTT.

There are many counts of this clonotype. The rearrangement uses TRBV10-3 and TRBJ2-2; a possible D gene is TRBD2 (5 bases). CDR1 is ENHRY and CDR2 is SYGVKD in the germline V gene. The CDR3 totals 13 residues. CDR3 sequence (DNA): TGTGCGATCCGGGAAGGAAACACCGGGGAGCTGTTTTTT. Translated, it gives CAIREGNTGELFF.

The table lists this clonotype with many counts. The genes are TRBV12-3 or TRBV12-4 and TRBJ1-2; no definite D call. V was trimmed by 2 bases and J by 8 bases, leaving 9 bases between them. The CDR3 runs to 12 residues. CDR3 protein: CASSLFGEGYTF. CDR3 bases: TGTGCCAGCAGTTTATTTGGGGAGGGCTACACCTTC.

This chain links TRBV2 with TRBJ2-1; D unclear. The CDR3 runs to 13 residues. Germline-derived CDR1 and CDR2 are SNHLY and FYNNEI. Trimming removed 7 bases at V and 4 bases at J, with 11 bases between. CDR3 protein: CASTVEPYNEQFF. The CDR3 DNA is TGTGCCAGCACGGTAGAGCCTTACAATGAGCAGTTCTTC.

This clonotype was detected many times. The rearrangement links TRBV5-1 to TRBJ2-3; 11 bases align to TRBD2. Losses at the gene ends were 3 bases for V and 5 bases for J; bases not matched to a gene: 2. The CDR3 length is 14 residues. In germline, CDR1 is SGHRS, CDR2 YFSETQ. The CDR3 nucleotides are TGCGCCAGCAGCTCGGGACTAGCGGAAGATACGCAGTATTTT. Its protein product is CASSSGLAEDTQYF.

The chain combines TRBV30 with TRBJ2-3; TRBD1 matches at 11 bases. The CDR3 runs to 15 residues. Per germline, CDR1 GTSNPN and CDR2 SVGIG (reference sequence). The junction had 4 bases not matched to a gene; V was cut back by 2 bases and J by 3 bases. The CDR3 DNA reads TGTGCCTGGAGTCTCGGGGACAGGGGGACAGATACGCAGTATTTT. Residues: CAWSLGDRGTDTQYF.

The sample holds many counts of this clonotype. The chain carries TRBV20-1 and TRBJ2-1, with a possible D match to TRBD1 (6 bases). This CDR3 is 15 amino acids long. V shed 6 bases and J shed 3 bases, with 18 bases lying between them. Germline V lookup: CDR1 DFQATT, CDR2 SNEGSKA (reference sequence). CDR3 region: CSAIGTLAGYNEQFF. The CDR3 bases are TGCAGTGCAATTGGGACACTTGCCGGCTACAATGAGCAGTTCTTC.

This clonotype was counted many times. The gene calls are TRBV15 and TRBJ1-1; D is perhaps TRBD1 (5 bases). CDR3 length: 11 amino acids. V shed 6 bases and J shed 5 bases, with 7 bases lying between them. Germline CDR1 reads LNHNV; CDR2 reads YYDKDF (reference sequence). As DNA, the CDR3 is TGTGCCACCAGGGGGGTTACTGAAGCTTTCTTT. It specifies CATRGVTEAFF.

V and J are TRBV6-5 and TRBJ2-7; D remains ambiguous. In germline, CDR1 is MNHEY, CDR2 SVGAGI. The V and J ends lost 4 bases and 3 bases respectively, with 16 bases between them. The length of the CDR3 is 15 residues. The CDR3 sequence is CASSSPTISSYEQYF. The CDR3 nucleotides read TGTGCCAGCAGTTCGCCCACAATATCAAGCTACGAGCAGTACTTC.

This clonotype has at least ten counts. The V and J genes are TRBV12-3 or TRBV12-4 and TRBJ1-2; D uncertain. The CDR3 extends over 12 amino acids. V gave up 2 bases and J gave up 6 bases, with 7 bases separating them. The CDR3 bases are TGTGCCAGCAGTTTACAAATCCATGGCTACACCTTC. Translation: CASSLQIHGYTF.

The chain has TRBV7-9 and TRBJ2-1; D assignment may be TRBD1 or TRBD2 (5 bases each). The DNA end lines up better with TRBJ2-5; the J call may be wrong. Germline V gives CDR1 SEHNR, CDR2 FQNEAQ (reference sequence). The CDR3 sequence is 17 residues long. CDR3: CASSLAVGTAVLETQYF. The CDR3 DNA reads TGTGCCAGCAGCTTAGCTGTGGGGACGGCGGTTCTCGAGACCCAGTACTTC.

This clonotype was counted ten times or more. The V and J genes are TRBV5-1 and TRBJ2-3; TRBD2 matches 13 bases. Trimming at V came to 5 bases and at J to 2 bases, leaving 5 bases not matched to a gene. Germline V gene lookup returns CDR1 SGHRS and CDR2 YFSETQ. This CDR3 spans 16 amino acids. The CDR3 reads CASRTGTSGTTDTQYF. CDR3 coding DNA: TGCGCCAGCAGAACCGGGACTAGCGGGACCACAGATACGCAGTATTTT.